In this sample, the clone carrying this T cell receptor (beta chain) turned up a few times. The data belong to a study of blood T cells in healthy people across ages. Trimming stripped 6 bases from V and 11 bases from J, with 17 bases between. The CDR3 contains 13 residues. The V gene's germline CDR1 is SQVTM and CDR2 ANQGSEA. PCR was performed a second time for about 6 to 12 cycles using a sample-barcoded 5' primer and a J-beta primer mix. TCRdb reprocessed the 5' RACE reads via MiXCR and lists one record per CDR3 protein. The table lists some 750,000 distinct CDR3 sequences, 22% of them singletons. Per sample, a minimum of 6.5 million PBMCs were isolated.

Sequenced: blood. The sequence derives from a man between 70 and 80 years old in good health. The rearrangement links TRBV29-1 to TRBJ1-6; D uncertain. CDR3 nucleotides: TGCAGCGTAGCAGGAGGTACCGGGACACCCCTCCACTTT. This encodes CSVAGGTGTPLHF. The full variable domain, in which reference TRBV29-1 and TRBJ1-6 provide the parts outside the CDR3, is SAVISQKPSRDICQRGTSLTIQCQVDSQVTMMFWYRQQPGQSLTLIATANQGSEATYESGFVIDKFPISRPNLTFSTLTVSNMSPEDSSIYLCSVAGGTGTPLHFGNGTRLTVT.